This is a list of T cell receptor beta chains from one sample in a study of immune evolution from preneoplasia to lung adenocarcinoma. Clones were read by immunoSEQ multiplex PCR, and TCRdb kept only the in-frame ones, dropping some. The top ten hold under 4.5% of the sample, which has several thousand clones, 80% seen once. The specimen sequenced was FFPE invasive lung adenocarcinoma tissue. These receptors were collected from a person between 55 and 70 years old with lung adenocarcinoma. Each CDR3 is given with its conserved first and last residue. Each record gives: J gene, D gene, clone size, V gene, CDR3 protein, CDR3 DNA. D genes are given only for firm matches. The size entry is marked missing in some rows and otherwise reads once, few, many or a size class.

J: TRBJ2-3; D: -; size: -; V: TRBV29-1; CDR3: CSATLLGTDTQYF; DNA: TGCAGCGCCACCTTGTTAGGGACAGATACGCAGTATTTT
J: TRBJ1-1; D: -; size: -; V: TRBV29-1; CDR3: CSVAGTADNTEAFF; DNA: TGCAGCGTCGCTGGGACTGCGGATAACACTGAAGCTTTCTTT
J: TRBJ1-2; D: -; size: -; V: TRBV30; CDR3: CALATWETFYGYTF; DNA: TGTGCCCTGGCTACTTGGGAGACGTTTTATGGCTACACCTTC
J: TRBJ1-5; D: TRBD1; size: -; V: TRBV28; CDR3: CASLRTGHQPQHF; DNA: TGTGCCAGCCTCCGGACAGGTCATCAGCCCCAGCATTTT
J: TRBJ2-3; D: -; size: -; V: TRBV7-2; CDR3: CASSFDYLSTDTQYF; DNA: TGTGCCAGCAGCTTCGACTATCTAAGCACAGATACGCAGTATTTT
J: TRBJ2-3; D: TRBD2; size: -; V: TRBV6-4; CDR3: CASSGLAGGTDTQYF; DNA: TGTGCCAGCAGTGGGCTAGCGGGAGGAACAGATACGCAGTATTTT
J: TRBJ1-4; D: -; size: -; V: TRBV7-2; CDR3: CASSPNPRGAQGKLFF; DNA: TGTGCCAGCAGCCCCAACCCCCGCGGGGCGCAAGGAAAACTGTTTTTT
J: TRBJ1-4; D: -; size: -; V: TRBV7-9; CDR3: CASSLAGQNEKLFF; DNA: TGTGCCAGCAGCTTAGCGGGGCAAAATGAAAAACTGTTTTTT
J: TRBJ2-2; D: -; size: -; V: TRBV18; CDR3: CASSPAGQGSTGELFF; DNA: TGTGCCAGCTCACCGGCAGGGCAGGGAAGCACCGGGGAGCTGTTTTTT
J: TRBJ2-4; D: -; size: -; V: TRBV29-1; CDR3: CSVEGLGNIQYF; DNA: TGCAGCGTTGAAGGTCTGGGGAACATTCAGTACTTC
J: TRBJ2-7; D: TRBD1; size: few; V: TRBV5-1; CDR3: CASSAGTDRGVPYEQYF; DNA: TGCGCCAGCAGCGCGGGGACCGACAGGGGAGTTCCCTACGAGCAGTACTTC
J: TRBJ2-3; D: -; size: -; V: TRBV29-1; CDR3: CSVVRQGSTDTQYF; DNA: TGCAGCGTTGTAAGGCAGGGAAGCACAGATACGCAGTATTTT
J: TRBJ1-4; D: -; size: -; V: TRBV28; CDR3: CASSFRATNEKLFF; DNA: TGTGCCAGCAGTTTTCGGGCAACTAATGAAAAACTGTTTTTT
J: TRBJ2-5; D: TRBD2; size: -; V: TRBV4-3; CDR3: CASSQVLGLAGGPETQYF; DNA: TGCGCCAGCAGCCAAGTTCTAGGACTAGCGGGAGGGCCAGAGACCCAGTACTTC
J: TRBJ2-7; D: -; size: -; V: TRBV7-6; CDR3: CASSLGAQGMSEQYF; DNA: TGTGCCAGCAGCTTAGGGGCCCAGGGAATGTCGGAGCAGTACTTC
J: TRBJ1-1; D: -; size: -; V: TRBV7-9; CDR3: CASTSTLQGFTEAFF; DNA: TGTGCCAGCACCTCGACACTACAGGGTTTCACTGAAGCTTTCTTT
J: TRBJ1-4; D: TRBD1; size: -; V: TRBV7-9; CDR3: CASSGGQGRDEKLFF; DNA: TGTGCCAGCAGCGGAGGACAGGGAAGGGATGAAAAACTGTTTTTT
J: TRBJ2-1; D: -; size: -; V: TRBV6-5; CDR3: CASSPGLAYNEQFF; DNA: TGTGCCAGCAGCCCGGGGCTAGCATACAATGAGCAGTTCTTC
J: TRBJ2-1; D: -; size: once; V: TRBV7-9; CDR3: CASSFDHYNEQFF; DNA: TGTGCCAGCAGCTTCGATCATTACAATGAGCAGTTCTTC
J: TRBJ2-1; D: -; size: -; V: TRBV7-3; CDR3: CASSLTRDQNEQFF; DNA: TGTGCCAGCAGCTTAACGCGGGATCAGAATGAGCAGTTCTTC
J: TRBJ2-3; D: -; size: -; V: TRBV9; CDR3: CASSVGGGPSTDTQYF; DNA: TGTGCCAGCAGCGTAGGTGGTGGCCCGAGCACAGATACGCAGTATTTT
J: TRBJ2-2; D: TRBD2; size: once; V: TRBV28; CDR3: CASRGTRPNTGELFF; DNA: TGTGCCAGCAGGGGGACTAGGCCGAACACCGGGGAGCTGTTTTTT